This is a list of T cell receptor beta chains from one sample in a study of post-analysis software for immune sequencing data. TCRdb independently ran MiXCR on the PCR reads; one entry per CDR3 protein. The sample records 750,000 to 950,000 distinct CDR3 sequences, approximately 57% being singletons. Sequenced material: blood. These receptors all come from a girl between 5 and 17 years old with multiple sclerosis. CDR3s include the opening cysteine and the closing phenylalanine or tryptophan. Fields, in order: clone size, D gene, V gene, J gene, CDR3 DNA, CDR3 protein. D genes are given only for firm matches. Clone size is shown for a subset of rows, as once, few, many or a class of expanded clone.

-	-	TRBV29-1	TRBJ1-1	TGCAGCGTTGGGGTCCTCACCATGAACACTGAAGCTTTCTTT	CSVGVLTMNTEAFF
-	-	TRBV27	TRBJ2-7	TGTGCCAGCCAACCAGGACGGACCTTCTACGAGCAGTACTTC	CASQPGRTFYEQYF
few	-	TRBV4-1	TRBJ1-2	TGCGCCAGCAGCCAAGATAGCGGCTCCCTTAACTATGGCTACACCTTC	CASSQDSGSLNYGYTF
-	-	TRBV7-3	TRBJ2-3	TGTGCCAGCAGCTTAGATGAAGCCACTAGCACAGATACGCAGTATTTT	CASSLDEATSTDTQYF
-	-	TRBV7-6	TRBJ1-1	TGTGCCAGCAGCCCACCGGGGCGGGCGGCTTTCTTT	CASSPPGRAAFF
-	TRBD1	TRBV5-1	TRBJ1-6	TGCGCCAGCAGCACCCAGACAGGGCGGGATTCACCCCTCCACTTT	CASSTQTGRDSPLHF
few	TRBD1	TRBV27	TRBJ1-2	TGTGCCAGCAGTCGGACAGGGCGAAGTGGCTACACCTTC	CASSRTGRSGYTF
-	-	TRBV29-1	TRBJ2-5	TGCAGCGTTGGATCAACCAGGGGTTGGGAGACCCAGTACTTC	CSVGSTRGWETQYF
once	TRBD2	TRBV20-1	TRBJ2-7	TGCAGTGCTAGGGCCCCAGCGGGAGTCCCCTACGAGCAGTACTTC	CSARAPAGVPYEQYF
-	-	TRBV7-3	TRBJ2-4	TGTGCCAGCAGCTACGGGCCCACGAACATTCAGTACTTC	CASSYGPTNIQYF
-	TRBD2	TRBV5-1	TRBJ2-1	TGCGCCAGCAGCTGGGGACTAGCGGGGGGGCCTCTTAATGAGCAGTTCTTC	CASSWGLAGGPLNEQFF
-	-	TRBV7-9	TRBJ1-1	TGTGCCAGCAGCTTAGGAGACAGCCAAGCTTTCTTT	CASSLGDSQAFF
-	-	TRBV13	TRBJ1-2	TGTGCCAGCAGCTCGGACGTCGAGGACTATGGCTACACCTTC	CASSSDVEDYGYTF
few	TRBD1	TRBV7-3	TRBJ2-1	TGTGCCAGCAGCGTCCCGGGACAGGGGTCCTCCTACAATGAGCAGTTCTTC	CASSVPGQGSSYNEQFF
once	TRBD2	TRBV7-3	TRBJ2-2	TGTGCCAGCAGCTCGCACAACCGGCTAGCGGGAGGGCAGAACACCGGGGAGCTGTTTTTT	CASSSHNRLAGGQNTGELFF
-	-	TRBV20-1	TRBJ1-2	TGCAGTGCTAGAGGGGACATTAACTATGGCTACACCTTC	CSARGDINYGYTF
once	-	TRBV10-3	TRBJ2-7	TGTGCCAGATCACAGGGCTCATACGAGCAGTACTTC	CARSQGSYEQYF
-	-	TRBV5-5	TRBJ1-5	TGTGCCAGCAGCTTCCGGATGAATAGCAATCAGCCCCAGCATTTT	CASSFRMNSNQPQHF
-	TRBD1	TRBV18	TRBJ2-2	TGTGCCAGCTCACCCCAGACAGGGGCCGCTCAGGTCAACACCGGGGAGCTGTTTTTT	CASSPQTGAAQVNTGELFF
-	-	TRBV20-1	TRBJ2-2	TGCAGTGCTAGAGATGGGGGGCAGGACACCGGGGAGCGGTTTTTT	CSARDGGQDTGERFF
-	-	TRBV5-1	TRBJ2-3	TGCGCCAGCAGCTCGGGCACCCCGAGCCCAGGGGACCCGCAGTATTTT	CASSSGTPSPGDPQYF
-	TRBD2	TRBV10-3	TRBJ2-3	TGTGCCTCTAGCGGAGGCGGGTCTAGCACAGATACGCAGTATTTT	CASSGGGSSTDTQYF
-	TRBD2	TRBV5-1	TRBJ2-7	TGCGCCAGCAGCTTGGCACTAGCGGGGGGCTACGAGCAGTACTTC	CASSLALAGGYEQYF
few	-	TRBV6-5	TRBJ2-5	TGTGCCAGCAGCCCCACTCCATCTGGTACGGAGACCCAGTACTTC	CASSPTPSGTETQYF
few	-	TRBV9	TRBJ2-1	TGTGCCAGCAGCATGGGATCGACAGGTAGCTCCTACAATGAGCAGTTCTTC	CASSMGSTGSSYNEQFF
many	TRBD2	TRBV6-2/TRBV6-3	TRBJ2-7	TGTGCCAGTAGCGGGGGCTCCTACGAGCAGTACTTC	CASSGGSYEQYF
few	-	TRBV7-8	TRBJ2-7	TGTGCCAGCAGCTTAGCAGTCGGGGCAGGGCAGTACTTC	CASSLAVGAGQYF
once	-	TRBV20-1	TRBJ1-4	TGCAGTGCTAGTCAGGAATGGGAAAAACTGTTTTTT	CSASQEWEKLFF